This is a list of T cell receptor beta chains from one sample in a study of beta chain features in type 1 diabetes. Produced via immunoSEQ multiplex PCR; TCRdb's table is partial and in-frame only. This table holds about 150,000 clones, 8% to 13% found once. The specimen sequenced was naive CD4+ T cells from blood. These receptors came from a young man in good health. CDR3s include the opening cysteine and the closing phenylalanine or tryptophan. D genes are given only for firm matches. Rows give clone size only sometimes, using once, few, many, or a class for an expanded clone.

V,size,J,D,CDR3,DNA
TRBV28,few,TRBJ1-2,NA,CASSSSGHGGYTF,TGTGCCAGCAGTTCGTCTGGACATGGTGGCTACACCTTC
TRBV11-2,few,TRBJ2-5,NA,CASSYLLGGRQETQYF,TGTGCCAGCAGCTATCTGTTGGGGGGGCGCCAAGAGACCCAGTACTTC
TRBV2,NA,TRBJ2-2,NA,CASIGTSNTGELFF,TGTGCCAGCATAGGGACATCGAACACCGGGGAGCTGTTTTTT
TRBV4-2,NA,TRBJ2-7,TRBD2,CASSPPSGGAGEQYF,TGTGCCAGCAGCCCCCCTAGCGGGGGGGCCGGCGAGCAGTACTTC
TRBV27,NA,TRBJ1-1,TRBD1,CASRIRDRARGEAFF,TGTGCCAGCAGGATTAGGGACAGGGCCCGGGGGGAAGCTTTCTTT
TRBV4-1,few,TRBJ2-3,NA,CASSQVPDGSPTDTQYF,TGCGCCAGCAGCCAAGTGCCTGATGGGAGTCCTACAGATACGCAGTATTTT
TRBV4-1,NA,TRBJ2-1,NA,CASSQEQTYNEQFF,TGCGCCAGCAGCCAAGAGCAGACCTACAATGAGCAGTTCTTC
TRBV30,NA,TRBJ1-2,NA,CAWSVQWGSANPNYGYTF,TGTGCCTGGAGTGTACAATGGGGCAGCGCAAACCCTAACTATGGCTACACCTTC
TRBV6-5,few,TRBJ2-5,NA,CASSYSPTTQYF,TGTGCCAGCAGTTACTCTCCTACTACCCAGTACTTC
TRBV9,few,TRBJ2-2,NA,CASSVLVSNTGELFF,TGTGCCAGCAGCGTACTGGTCTCAAACACCGGGGAGCTGTTTTTT
TRBV2,NA,TRBJ1-5,NA,CASRQGFSQPQHF,TGTGCCAGCAGACAGGGTTTTAGTCAGCCCCAGCATTTT
TRBV5-1,NA,TRBJ2-2,TRBD1,CASTRQGAPNTGELFF,TGCGCCAGCACCCGACAGGGGGCCCCGAACACCGGGGAGCTGTTTTTT
TRBV7-2,NA,TRBJ2-7,TRBD2,CASSFQREAYEQYF,TGTGCCAGCAGCTTCCAGCGGGAGGCCTACGAGCAGTACTTC
TRBV18,NA,TRBJ1-2,TRBD1,CASSLNRGPNYGYTF,TGTGCCAGCTCACTTAACAGGGGCCCCAACTATGGCTACACCTTC
TRBV28,NA,TRBJ2-1,TRBD2,CASRRGGTDNEQFF,TGTGCCAGCAGGCGGGGGGGCACTGACAATGAGCAGTTCTTC